Presented here are 20 T cell receptor beta chains from one specimen sequenced in a study of CD8+CD57+ T cells in acquired aplastic anemia. The template for TCR beta VDJ and CDR3 sequence profiling was genomic DNA. TCRdb re-analysed the reads in MiXCR, keeping a single row per CDR3 protein. Here the sample spans approximately 80,000 distinct CDR3 sequences, about three quarters being singletons. Previously, flow cytometry had revealed CD8+CD57+ cell expansion in the patients chosen for sequencing. The sequenced sample was sorted CD4+, CD8+, or CD8+CD57+ T cells (not recorded which) from PBMCs. These receptors were taken from a human donor with aplastic anemia.

This clonotype was seen many times. The chain carries TRBV19 and TRBJ1-1, with D possibly being TRBD1 (5 bases). V gave up 8 bases and J gave up 8 bases, with 9 bases separating them. CDR3 length: 10 amino acids. Germline CDR1 reads LNHDA; CDR2 reads SQIVND (reference sequence). CDR3 region: CASVRGEAFF. CDR3 DNA sequence: TGTGCCAGTGTTAGGGGCGAAGCTTTCTTT.

This clonotype was recorded many times. This rearrangement joins TRBV7-2 to TRBJ1-5; D is ambiguous. Trimming took 1 base from V and 1 from J, leaving 2 bases between them. The CDR3 contains 13 residues. From germline, CDR1 is SGHTA and CDR2 FQGNSA. CDR3 sequence: CASSLDSNQPQHF. CDR3 coding DNA: TGTGCCAGCAGCTTAGACAGCAATCAGCCCCAGCATTTT.

Details on this clonotype: A read error is possible here, since a much larger clone lies one base away. V is TRBV9 and J is TRBJ2-7; D is unresolved. The V and J ends lost 0 bases and 1 base respectively, with 8 bases between them. There are 14 residues in the CDR3. Germline V gene lookup returns CDR1 SGDLS and CDR2 YYNGEE. The CDR3 region has the DNA TGTGCCAGCAGCGTAGAAAACCGGTCCTACGAGCAGTACTTC. Translating gives CASSVENRSYEQYF.

J is TRBJ2-3 and V is TRBV7-9; no definite D call. Germline V gene lookup returns CDR1 SEHNR and CDR2 FQNEAQ (reference sequence). V gave up 6 bases and J gave up 6 bases, with 13 bases separating them. The CDR3 length is 13 residues. The CDR3 sequence: CASSFDKRDTQYF. In DNA form, the CDR3 reads TGTGCCAGCAGTTTCGACAAGAGGGATACGCAGTATTTT.

V and J are TRBV25-1 and TRBJ2-7; the match to TRBD2 covers 11 bases. J was trimmed by 4 bases and V by 6 bases; bases with no gene match: 8. The CDR3 covers 15 residues. Germline CDR1 and CDR2: MGHDK and SYGVNS. The CDR3 reads CASSITSGSEYEQYF. The CDR3 nucleotides read TGTGCCAGCAGCATTACTAGCGGGAGTGAATACGAGCAGTACTTC.

This clonotype appeared a few times. This chain links TRBV25-1 with TRBJ1-1; TRBD1 is a possible D gene (5 bases). Germline CDR1 is MGHDK and CDR2 is SYGVNS. The CDR3 covers 12 residues. V was trimmed by 7 bases and J by 3 bases, leaving 9 bases between them. The CDR3 sequence: CASKGTYTEAFF. CDR3 DNA: TGTGCCAGCAAGGGGACTTACACTGAAGCTTTCTTT.

The chain links TRBV7-8 to TRBJ2-7; no clear D. Between the trimmed V and J ends, which lost 5 bases and 4 bases, there was a span of 9 bases. The CDR3 is 12 amino acids. Germline assignment: CDR1 SGHVS and CDR2 FQNEAQ. The CDR3 protein is CASSPTEYEQYF. The CDR3 DNA reads TGTGCCAGCAGCCCGACGGAATACGAGCAGTACTTC.

The J gene is TRBJ2-7, the V gene TRBV7-2, with D tentatively TRBD2 (5 bases). Trimming stripped 1 base from V and 9 bases from J, with 7 bases between. Germline CDR1 is SGHTA and CDR2 is FQGNSA. This CDR3 has 11 amino acids. CDR3 nucleotide sequence: TGTGCCAGCAGCTTAGAGGCGGGGCAGTACTTC. It codes for CASSLEAGQYF.

The chain recombines TRBV12-3 or TRBV12-4 with TRBJ1-2; D is perhaps TRBD1 (5 bases). The ends were cut back, 9 bases at V and 2 bases at J, with 10 bases in the middle. This CDR3 contains 12 residues. The CDR3 nucleotides are TGTGCCAGTAGCAAGGGGAACTATGGCTACACCTTC. As protein: CASSKGNYGYTF.

The chain has TRBV5-6 and TRBJ2-1; D call uncertain. Per the germline V gene, CDR1 is SGHDT and CDR2 is YYEEEE. This CDR3 is 17 amino acids long. Trimming cost V 0 bases and J 6 bases, with 19 bases left between them. CDR3 sequence: CASSLVSIRRIGNEQFF. DNA for the CDR3: TGTGCCAGCAGCTTGGTGTCGATTCGCCGGATTGGCAATGAGCAGTTCTTC.

This clonotype came up once. V is TRBV6-1 and J is TRBJ2-7, with D unclear. The CDR3 sequence is 13 residues long. V was shortened by 1 base and J by 7 bases, with 11 bases between the two germline ends. Germline values: CDR1 MNHNS, CDR2 SASEGT. CDR3 nucleotides: TGTGCCAGCAGTGAAGAGCTACCCCTAGAGCAGTACTTC. It translates to CASSEELPLEQYF.

This clonotype was observed a handful of times. This chain links TRBV10-3 with TRBJ1-2; D may be TRBD1 (5 bases). In germline, CDR1 is ENHRY, CDR2 SYGVKD. The V end lost 10 bases, the J end lost 4 bases, and 13 bases lay between the germline ends. This CDR3 is 12 amino acids long. DNA for the CDR3: TGTGCCACCCAAGACAGCCTCTATGGCTACACCTTC. Its translation: CATQDSLYGYTF.

The chain employs TRBV10-1 and TRBJ2-1; D might be TRBD2 (6 bases). The CDR3 is 14 residues long. V lost 5 bases, J lost 4 bases, and 12 bases lay in between. Germline CDR1 reads WNHNN; CDR2 reads SYGVQD (reference sequence). The CDR3: CASSPGTGYNEQFF. DNA for the CDR3: TGCGCCAGCAGTCCCGGGACTGGATACAATGAGCAGTTCTTC.

The V gene is TRBV13, the J gene TRBJ2-1, with TRBD2 identical over 14 bases. From germline, CDR1 is PRHDT and CDR2 FYEKMQ (reference sequence). The CDR3 runs to 16 residues. V lost 5 bases, J lost 6 bases, and 6 bases stayed unmatched. CDR3 in DNA: TGTGCCAGCAGCGGCAGACTAGCGGGAGGGCCCAATGAGCAGTTCTTC. Protein sequence: CASSGRLAGGPNEQFF.

The chain has TRBV20-1 and TRBJ2-7; no firm D call. Germline V lookup: CDR1 DFQATT, CDR2 SNEGSKA (reference sequence). V dropped 3 bases and J dropped 1 base, with 10 bases sitting between them. The CDR3 is 13 amino acids. The CDR3 DNA sequence: TGCAGTGCTAGGGCACTTACATCCTACGAGCAGTACTTC. Its translation: CSARALTSYEQYF.

The chain is built from TRBV24-1 and TRBJ2-7; D is perhaps TRBD2 (6 bases). Germline CDR1 KGHDR, CDR2 SFDVKD. Deletions cut 2 bases from V and 5 bases from J, with 15 bases between. The CDR3 is 15 residues long. The CDR3 here is CATSDSVGEVDEQYF. The CDR3 DNA follows: TGTGCCACCAGTGATTCCGTCGGGGAGGTGGACGAGCAGTACTTC.

CDR3 sequence (DNA): TGCAGTGCTTCCACCCACGGCACGGCTTCACCCCTCCACTTT. Amino acid sequence: CSASTHGTASPLHF. J is TRBJ1-6 and V is TRBV20-1; D is unclear. This CDR3 is built from 14 residues. The V gene's germline CDR1 is DFQATT and CDR2 SNEGSKA (reference sequence). The V gene lost 5 bases and the J gene lost 9 bases, with 17 bases spanning the gap.

This chain joins TRBV7-9 and TRBJ2-1, with 7 bases lining up with TRBD1. J was trimmed by 7 bases and V by 3 bases; bases with no gene match: 3. CDR3 length: 13 residues. Germline CDR1 reads SEHNR; CDR2 reads FQNEAQ (reference sequence). Written as DNA, the CDR3 is TGTGCCAGCAGCTTGTACAGGGGAAATGAGCAGTTCTTC. Residues: CASSLYRGNEQFF.

CDR3 bases: TGTGCCAGCAGGCGGACAGGGGGTCCCTACGAGCAGTACTTC. The encoded protein is CASRRTGGPYEQYF. V gene TRBV7-9 combines with J gene TRBJ2-7, with TRBD1 matching over 10 bases. CDR1 and CDR2 from the germline V gene are SEHNR and FQNEAQ (reference sequence). The CDR3 has 14 amino acids. With V trimmed by 6 bases and J by 2 bases, 4 bases remained unmatched.

The V call is TRBV7-3, the J call TRBJ1-2, with D possibly TRBD1 on 5 matching bases. The CDR3 contains 14 residues. The V end was cut by 0 bases, the J end by 7 bases, with 12 bases between. Germline V gene data show CDR1 as SGHTA and CDR2 as FQGTGA. CDR3 protein: CASSLTRVMGGYTF. The CDR3 DNA reads as TGTGCCAGCAGCTTAACCAGGGTAATGGGTGGCTACACCTTC.